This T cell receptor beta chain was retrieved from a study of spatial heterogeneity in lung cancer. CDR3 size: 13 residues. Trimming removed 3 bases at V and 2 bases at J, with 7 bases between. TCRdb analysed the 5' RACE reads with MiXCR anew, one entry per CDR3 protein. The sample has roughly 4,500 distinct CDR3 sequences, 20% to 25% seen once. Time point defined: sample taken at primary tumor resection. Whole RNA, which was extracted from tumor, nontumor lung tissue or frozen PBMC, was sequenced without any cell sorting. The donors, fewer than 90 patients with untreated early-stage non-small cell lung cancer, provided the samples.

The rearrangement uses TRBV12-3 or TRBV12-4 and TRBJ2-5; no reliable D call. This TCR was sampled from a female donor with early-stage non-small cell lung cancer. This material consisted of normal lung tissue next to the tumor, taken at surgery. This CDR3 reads CASSFGIQETQYF. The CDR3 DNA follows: TGTGCCAGCAGTTTTGGTATACAAGAGACCCAGTACTTC.